This T cell receptor beta chain emerged from a study of blood T cell repertoires in COVID-19. In this sample, this clone turned up many times. Assay used: immunoSEQ multiplex PCR; TCRdb lists only in-frame clones, some missing. The sample holds about 160,000 clones, over 65% seen once. This CDR3 comprises 15 residues. V was pared by 3 bases and J by 4 bases, with 3 bases of the junction left unmatched. Germline CDR1 reads SGHTA; CDR2 reads FQGTGA. Material for sequencing was peripheral blood. The chain couples TRBV7-3 to TRBJ2-1, with 10 bases matching TRBD1. The clonotype comes from a man aged 55 to 70 with acute or convalescent COVID-19. In DNA form, the CDR3 reads TGTGCCAGCAGCTTGGGACAGGGGATTTACAATGAGCAGTTCTTC. Translated, it gives CASSLGQGIYNEQFF.